Presented here are 4 T cell receptor beta chains from one specimen sequenced in a study of regulatory T cells in long-lasting Graves disease. Time point indicated: persistent/refractory GD, antithyroid drugs over 5 years with positive TRAb. PBMC-derived RNA was used for the TCR library. Relying on iRepertoire HTBI primers and Arm-PCR of CDR3 regions, the team built TCR beta libraries. TCRdb reprocessed the multiplex PCR reads with MiXCR, giving one entry per CDR3 protein. The table includes about 660,000 distinct CDR3 sequences, about 30% detected once. The source material was peripheral blood mononuclear cells (PBMCs), sampled when the disease was refractory, from a patient treated with antithyroid drugs. Receptors were obtained from a female donor with Graves disease.

This clonotype showed up many times. The V gene is TRBV28, the J gene TRBJ1-5; maybe TRBD1 (5 bases). Germline CDR1 reads MDHEN; CDR2 reads SYDVKM. Trimming cost V 1 base and J 2 bases, with 12 bases left between them. The CDR3 contains 16 residues. CDR3 DNA: TGTGCCAGCAGTTTATTCGTCGGGGACGGCAATCAGCCCCAGCATTTT. Translated, it gives CASSLFVGDGNQPQHF.

The CDR3 region has the DNA TGTGCCAGTAGTATCACCGGGGCTCAGTTGAACACTGAAGCTTTCTTT. Amino acids: CASSITGAQLNTEAFF. V is TRBV19 and J is TRBJ1-1; D perhaps matches TRBD1 (5 bases). The ends were cut back, 3 bases at V and 0 bases at J, with 14 bases in the middle. Germline-derived CDR1 and CDR2 are LNHDA and SQIVND (reference sequence). CDR3 length: 16 amino acids.

This clonotype was detected many times. The chain joins TRBV27 to TRBJ2-7, with 10 nucleotides matching TRBD1. The V gene end was trimmed by 6 bases and the J gene end by 5 bases; junction bases not matched to a gene: 7. Germline assignment: CDR1 MNHEY and CDR2 SMNVEV (reference sequence). This CDR3 spans 14 amino acids. The CDR3 sequence: CASRPSGQGHEQYF. Here the CDR3 DNA reads TGTGCCAGCAGACCTTCGGGACAGGGGCACGAGCAGTACTTC.

The V gene is TRBV11-3, the J gene TRBJ2-3; D gene unclear. CDR1 and CDR2 (germline): SGHNT, YENEEA. Trimming removed 6 bases from V and 6 bases from J, with 7 bases in between. This CDR3 has 11 residues. The CDR3 region has the DNA TGTGCCAGCAGGTCTGGGGATACGCAGTATTTT. It codes for CASRSGDTQYF.